One sample yielded the 32 T cell receptor beta chains listed below, sequenced in a study of a mutant IDH1 vaccine in newly diagnosed glioma (dated by TCRdb to the early 2020s). Libraries were made using the immunoSEQ multiplex PCR assay. TCRdb stores this immuneACCESS table with in-frame sequences only. Part of the clones is absent; in the studies checked, under half of the shortfall reflects unresolved V genes, and no reason is known for the rest. Here the sample has tens of thousands of clones; 76% occur a single time. The top ten hold 12% of the sample. These receptors have no known antigen. The time point label on this specimen signifies: week 35, safety follow-up. Each vaccine dose, consisting of 300 ug of a 20-mer mutant IDH1 peptide in Montanide, was administered subcutaneously with topical imiquimod. Sample: PBMCs, taken from a glioma patient whose treatment included an IDH1 peptide vaccine. All receptors come from a man between 40 and 49 years old with glioma.

This clone was seen a few times. V gene TRBV5-5 combines with J gene TRBJ2-7; maybe TRBD2 (7 bases). CDR1 and CDR2 from the germline V gene are SGHKS and YYEKEE (reference sequence). The CDR3 has 14 amino acids. Trimming pared 3 bases from V and 5 bases from J, leaving 15 bases between. CDR3 region: CASSSRTGGHEQYF. The CDR3 nucleotides are TGTGCCAGCAGCTCACGCACGGGGGGCCACGAGCAGTACTTC.

The rearrangement links TRBV5-4 to TRBJ2-1, with TRBD2 matching over 8 bases. There are 17 residues in the CDR3. Per germline, CDR1 SGHNT and CDR2 YYREEE (reference sequence). V shed 1 base, J shed 3 bases, and the junction held 9 bases outside the gene matches. CDR3: CASSLPRAGAIYNEQFF. The CDR3 DNA sequence: TGTGCCAGCAGCTTGCCACGAGCGGGAGCTATCTACAATGAGCAGTTCTTC.

This clone was seen a few times. The gene calls are TRBV4-3 and TRBJ1-1; the D is unclear. The CDR3 consists of 14 residues. Trimming removed 3 bases at V and 4 bases at J, with 12 bases between. Germline V CDR1 and CDR2: LGHNA, YSLEER. The CDR3: CASSHPPRTTEAFF. The CDR3 nucleotides are TGCGCCAGCAGCCACCCACCGAGGACCACTGAAGCTTTCTTT.

The chain combines TRBV10-2 with TRBJ1-5; D might be TRBD1 (5 bases). This CDR3 region has 13 residues. Germline loops: CDR1 WSHSY, CDR2 SAAADI. V was pared by 2 bases and J by 6 bases, with 8 bases between. The CDR3: CASSEPGVQPQHF. CDR3 DNA: TGCGCCAGCAGTGAGCCGGGGGTTCAGCCCCAGCATTTT.

The CDR3 loop reads CASSEGNRISGYTF. CDR3 sequence (DNA): TGTGCCAGCAGCGAGGGGAACAGGATTAGTGGCTACACCTTC. The chain carries TRBV9 and TRBJ1-2; D may be TRBD1 (5 bases). Germline V gives CDR1 SGDLS, CDR2 YYNGEE. This CDR3 comprises 14 residues. V shed 3 bases and J shed 7 bases, with 16 bases lying between them. The whole variable domain, filled in from reference TRBV9 and TRBJ1-2, reads DSGVTQTPKHLITATGQRVTLRCSPRSGDLSVYWYQQSLDQGLQFLIQYYNGEERAKGNILERFSAQQFPDLHSELNLSSLELGDSALYFCASSEGNRISGYTFGSGTRLTVV.

V is TRBV6-1 and J is TRBJ2-6; weak D call: TRBD2 (7 bases). In germline, CDR1 is MNHNS, CDR2 SASEGT. This CDR3 is 19 amino acids long. V lost 3 bases and J lost 3, with 21 bases in between. The chain's CDR3 is CASSEVFGGRSFGANVLTF. Written as DNA, the CDR3 is TGTGCCAGCAGTGAGGTGTTCGGGGGGCGGAGCTTTGGGGCCAACGTCCTGACTTTC.

This clone was detected a few times. The V and J genes are TRBV19 and TRBJ1-2, with a weak D call TRBD1 (5 bases). Trimming removed 9 bases from V and 2 bases from J, with 13 bases in between. CDR3 length: 13 residues. Germline assignment: CDR1 LNHDA and CDR2 SQIVND (reference sequence). The CDR3 region has the DNA TGTGCCAGCGTATCGTCAGGGAACTATGGCTACACCTTC. Its protein product is CASVSSGNYGYTF.

Only a few counts were recorded for this clone. The chain uses TRBV9 and TRBJ1-2; D might be TRBD1 (5 bases). Germline-derived CDR1 and CDR2 are SGDLS and YYNGEE. The CDR3 spans 13 residues. Trimming took off 0 bases at V and 8 bases at J, with 11 bases between the two ends. The DNA for the CDR3 is TGTGCCAGCAGCGTAGGTGGGGGATACGGCTACACCTTC. It is translated as CASSVGGGYGYTF.

This clone has a handful of counts. The rearrangement links TRBV10-3 to TRBJ1-1, with D perhaps TRBD1 (6 bases). V lost 6 bases to trimming and J lost 6 bases, with 14 bases between them. The CDR3 runs 13 residues. Germline V gene lookup returns CDR1 ENHRY and CDR2 SYGVKD. Written as DNA, the CDR3 is TGTGCCATCAGCCTTACAGGGAGGGCTGAAGCTTTCTTT. Amino acids: CAISLTGRAEAFF.

The chain recombines TRBV4-1 with TRBJ2-3, with 10 bases identical to TRBD2. V lost 4 bases and J lost 4; bases outside the gene matches: 20. This CDR3 has 20 residues. Germline V gives CDR1 MGHRA, CDR2 YSYEKL. The CDR3 here is CASSRTPSGSSRRAPDTQYF. DNA for the CDR3: TGCGCCAGCAGCCGTACCCCTAGCGGGAGTTCCCGCAGGGCCCCAGATACGCAGTATTTT.

The gene calls are TRBV7-2 and TRBJ2-3, with D unresolved. Germline V lookup: CDR1 SGHTA, CDR2 FQGNSA. Trimming shortened V by 0 bases and J by 4 bases, and 11 bases separated the two germline ends. The CDR3 length is 15 residues. CDR3 DNA sequence: TGTGCCAGCAGCTTAGCTAGTGTGATTGCAGATACGCAGTATTTT. This sequence encodes CASSLASVIADTQYF. The full variable domain, rest sourced from reference TRBV7-2 and TRBJ2-3, is GAGVSQSPSNKVTEKGKDVELRCDPISGHTALYWYRQSLGQGLEFLIYFQGNSAPDKSGLPSDRFSAERTGGSVSTLTIQRTQQEDSAVYLCASSLASVIADTQYFGPGTRLTVL.

The genes are TRBV18 and TRBJ2-5; D perhaps matches TRBD2 (6 bases). CDR3 size: 13 residues. The germline V and J ends were trimmed by 3 bases and 4 bases, with 9 bases remaining between them. The germline gives CDR1 KGHSH, CDR2 LQKENI. The CDR3, as DNA: TGTGCCAGCTCACCGAGGGGAGGAGAGACCCAGTACTTC. Its translation is CASSPRGGETQYF.

The chain joins TRBV6-1 to TRBJ2-1; TRBD2 might be the D (5 bases). The CDR3 runs to 15 residues. Germline lookup yields CDR1 MNHNS and CDR2 SASEGT. Trimming cost V 6 bases and J 0 bases, with 12 bases left between them. For the CDR3, the DNA is TGTGCCAGCAGGGGTCGGAGGAGCTCCTACAATGAGCAGTTCTTC. Protein sequence: CASRGRRSSYNEQFF.

The V call is TRBV9, the J call TRBJ2-3, with a tentative D call TRBD2 (5 bases). CDR3 length: 12 residues. Looked up from germline, CDR1 is SGDLS and CDR2 is YYNGEE. V lost 4 bases and J 5 bases, leaving 8 bases between the germline ends. The DNA of the CDR3 is TGTGCCAGCAGCTTGGCGGGAGATACGCAGTATTTT. Translating gives CASSLAGDTQYF.

The chain joins TRBV11-2 to TRBJ1-1; D may be TRBD1 (5 bases). Germline values: CDR1 SGHAT, CDR2 FQNNGV. With 1 base removed from V and 4 bases from J, the gap between germline ends came to 13 bases. The CDR3 covers 15 residues. This CDR3 is CASSLVQGGATEAFF. In DNA form, the CDR3 reads TGTGCCAGCAGCTTAGTCCAGGGCGGTGCCACTGAAGCTTTCTTT. Looking up the rest from reference TRBV11-2 and TRBJ1-1 gives the full variable domain: EAGVAQSPRYKIIEKRQSVAFWCNPISGHATLYWYQQILGQGPKLLIQFQNNGVVDDSQLPKDRFSAERLKGVDSTLKIQPAKLEDSAVYLCASSLVQGGATEAFFGQGTRLTVV.

The chain employs TRBV6-5 and TRBJ1-1, with D unresolved. The CDR3 has 16 amino acids. Trimming took off 0 bases at V and 1 base at J, with 12 bases between the two ends. Germline-derived CDR1 and CDR2 are MNHEY and SVGAGI. The CDR3 nucleotides read TGTGCCAGCAGTTACTCCGCATCTGTGGGGAACACTGAAGCTTTCTTT. Protein product: CASSYSASVGNTEAFF.

The chain couples TRBV7-9 to TRBJ2-7; the D is unclear. Deletions cut 1 base from V and 2 bases from J, with 3 bases between. This CDR3 spans 12 amino acids. From germline, CDR1 is SEHNR and CDR2 FQNEAQ (reference sequence). The CDR3 DNA sequence: TGTGCCAGCAGCTTAGTGCCCTACGAGCAGTACTTC. Amino acid sequence: CASSLVPYEQYF.

As concerns this clone: The same CDR3 can be traced to other DNA sequences in this sample. V usage is TRBV7-9 and J usage is TRBJ1-3, with D unresolved. This CDR3 is 16 amino acids long. Germline V gives CDR1 SEHNR, CDR2 FQNEAQ (reference sequence). The V gene lost 2 bases and the J gene lost 0 bases, with 11 bases spanning the gap. For the CDR3, the DNA is TGTGCCAGCAGCTTACCCAGGCCCAGCTCTGGAAACACCATATATTTT. Encoded protein: CASSLPRPSSGNTIYF.

Details on this clone: Within the sample, other DNA sequences also encode this same CDR3. This chain links TRBV25-1 with TRBJ1-3; 10 bases are shared with TRBD1. In germline, CDR1 is MGHDK, CDR2 SYGVNS. The CDR3 sequence is 17 residues long. The V gene end was trimmed by 3 bases and the J gene end by 1 base; junction bases not matched to a gene: 6. The CDR3 reads CASSEVRTGGSGNTIYF. CDR3 bases: TGTGCCAGCAGTGAGGTCCGGACAGGGGGATCTGGAAACACCATATATTTT.

This clone has only a few counts. Here the CDR3 DNA reads TGTGCCAGCTCACCGGGCAGCGGGAGGACCAATGAGCAGTTCTTC. Amino acids: CASSPGSGRTNEQFF. The chain employs TRBV18 and TRBJ2-1, with 9 bases lining up with TRBD2. The CDR3 consists of 15 residues. Per germline, CDR1 KGHSH and CDR2 LQKENI. Germline trimming cut 3 bases from V and 6 bases from J; bases unmatched to any gene: 6.

This clone was detected only a few times. The chain couples TRBV18 to TRBJ1-2; 9 nucleotides match TRBD1. With 6 bases clipped from V and 4 bases from J, the junction kept 12 bases outside the gene matches. CDR1 KGHSH and CDR2 LQKENI come from the germline V gene. This CDR3 comprises 16 residues. The CDR3 bases are TGTGCCAGCTCCCGAAACGATTTACAGGGGGCCTATGGCTACACCTTC. It translates to CASSRNDLQGAYGYTF. The variable domain in full, completed from reference TRBV18 and TRBJ1-2, reads NAGVMQNPRHLVRRRGQEARLRCSPMKGHSHVYWYRQLPEEGLKFMVYLQKENIIDESGMPKERFSAEFPKEGPSILRIQQVVRGDSAAYFCASSRNDLQGAYGYTFGSGTRLTVV.

V usage is TRBV9 and J usage is TRBJ2-3; D ambiguous. The CDR3 has 12 residues. CDR1 is SGDLS, CDR2 YYNGEE, per germline. V was clipped by 3 bases and J by 4 bases, with 6 bases between them. The CDR3 is CASSEKADTQYF. The CDR3 DNA reads TGTGCCAGCAGCGAGAAGGCAGATACGCAGTATTTT.

J is TRBJ1-3 and V is TRBV7-2; D is undetermined. The CDR3 loop spans 15 amino acids. Germline CDR1 reads SGHTA; CDR2 reads FQGNSA. V dropped 1 base and J dropped 1 base, with 8 bases sitting between them. The CDR3 DNA sequence: TGTGCCAGCAGCTTAGGGGTTAGTTCTGGAAACACCATATATTTT. Protein sequence: CASSLGVSSGNTIYF.

The chain links TRBV9 to TRBJ1-1, with D hard to call. The V and J ends lost 0 bases and 5 bases respectively, with 11 bases between them. Looked up from germline, CDR1 is SGDLS and CDR2 is YYNGEE. There are 14 residues in the CDR3. The chain's CDR3 is CASSVVIPGTEAFF. The CDR3, as DNA: TGTGCCAGCAGCGTAGTAATCCCGGGGACTGAAGCTTTCTTT.

The chain is built from TRBV19 and TRBJ2-6; tentatively, D is TRBD2 (6 bases). With 6 bases removed from V and 0 bases from J, the gap between germline ends came to 18 bases. This CDR3 region has 18 residues. The germline V gene has CDR1 LNHDA and CDR2 SQIVND (reference sequence). The chain's CDR3 is CASRRMGGWSSGANVLTF. The CDR3 DNA is TGTGCCAGTAGAAGAATGGGGGGATGGTCCTCTGGGGCCAACGTCCTGACTTTC.

The chain joins TRBV12-2 to TRBJ2-7; the table's TRBD1 call for D was not verified on the DNA. TRBV12-2 is a pseudogene. The length of the CDR3 is 22 residues. DNA for the CDR3: TGTGCAAGTCGCACCTTCAAGCGGCCCGGGGACAGGGAGTCCCATGGGTTCAACGAGCAGTACTTC. Amino acids: CASRTFKRPGDRESHGFNEQYF.

The chain employs TRBV11-3 and TRBJ2-3, with D tentatively TRBD2 (6 bases). V lost 0 bases and J 3 bases, leaving 7 bases between the germline ends. The germline CDR1 and CDR2 sequences are SGHNT and YENEEA. CDR3 length: 14 residues. This chain's CDR3 is CASSLDAGTDTQYF. For the CDR3, the DNA is TGTGCCAGCAGCTTAGATGCGGGAACAGATACGCAGTATTTT. The full variable domain, rest sourced from reference TRBV11-3 and TRBJ2-3, is EAGVVQSPRYKIIEKKQPVAFWCNPISGHNTLYWYLQNLGQGPELLIRYENEEAVDDSQLPKDRFSAERLKGVDSTLKIQPAELGDSAVYLCASSLDAGTDTQYFGPGTRLTVL.

The V gene is TRBV5-1, the J gene TRBJ2-4; D could derive from TRBD1 or TRBD2 (5 bases each). Trimming shortened V by 2 bases and J by 5 bases, and 8 bases separated the two germline ends. Germline-derived CDR1 and CDR2 are SGHRS and YFSETQ. This CDR3 comprises 13 residues. In DNA, the CDR3 is TGCGCCAGCAGCTTAGGGGACCAAAACATTCAGTACTTC. Translating it yields CASSLGDQNIQYF.

V gene TRBV25-1 combines with J gene TRBJ1-2, with D possibly being TRBD1 (5 bases). Germline CDR1 is MGHDK and CDR2 is SYGVNS. There are 12 residues in the CDR3. The V end was cut by 2 bases, the J end by 8 bases, with 9 bases between. The CDR3 DNA is TGTGCCAGCAGTGAAATAGGGGCCGGCTACACCTTC. It specifies CASSEIGAGYTF.

CDR3 amino acids: CASSPGTVYEQYV. The CDR3 DNA is TGTGCCAGCTCACCGGGGACAGTCTACGAGCAGTACGTC. This sequence joins TRBV18 and TRBJ2-7; TRBD1 matches at 7 bases. The CDR3 has 13 amino acids. The V segment lost 3 bases and the J segment 3 bases; nucleotides outside the gene matches: 2. Per the germline V gene, CDR1 is KGHSH and CDR2 is LQKENI.

This chain uses TRBV6-5 with TRBJ1-5; D unresolved. Germline loops: CDR1 MNHEY, CDR2 SVGAGI. This CDR3 is built from 12 residues. Trimming removed 8 bases from V and 0 bases from J, with 5 bases in between. CDR3 nucleotides: TGTGCCAGCGGGAATAGCAATCAGCCCCAGCATTTT. It codes for CASGNSNQPQHF.

This clone showed up just once. The V gene is TRBV7-9, the J gene TRBJ2-1, with D perhaps matching TRBD2 (5 bases). Germline CDR1 reads SEHNR; CDR2 reads FQNEAQ (reference sequence). Trimming removed 2 bases at V and 2 bases at J, with 13 bases between. The CDR3 consists of 16 residues. CDR3: CASSLRRTQTYNEQFF. The CDR3 DNA is TGTGCCAGCAGCTTAAGGCGGACTCAAACCTACAATGAGCAGTTCTTC.